The 7 T cell receptor beta chains below were found in one sample sequenced in a study of blood T cell repertoires in COVID-19. Profiling relied on immunoSEQ multiplex PCR, and the TCRdb table lists in-frame clones only, not all of them. The sample has around 450,000 clones, 90% seen once. Source material: PBMCs or T cells enriched from blood (not recorded which). These receptors were obtained from a man aged 18 to 30 who had recovered from COVID-19.

The V and J genes are TRBV27 and TRBJ1-1; no definite D call. The germline gives CDR1 MNHEY, CDR2 SMNVEV (reference sequence). Trimming pared 2 bases from V and 6 bases from J, leaving 10 bases between. The length of the CDR3 is 13 residues. In DNA form, the CDR3 reads TGTGCCAGCAGTTTAGGAGGGTCTCCTGAAGCTTTCTTT. Its protein product is CASSLGGSPEAFF.

The chain couples TRBV7-6 to TRBJ1-5; D not resolved. Germline loops: CDR1 SGHVS, CDR2 FNYEAQ. The CDR3 loop spans 17 amino acids. Trimming took 1 base from V and 0 from J, leaving 13 bases between them. The CDR3 DNA is TGTGCCAGCAGCTTAGTATCGGGCGGACTTAGCAATCAGCCCCAGCATTTT. Its translation: CASSLVSGGLSNQPQHF. Full variable domain (outside the CDR3, taken from reference TRBV7-6 and TRBJ1-5): GAGVSQSPRYKVTKRGQDVALRCDPISGHVSLYWYRQALGQGPEFLTYFNYEAQQDKSGLPNDRFSAERPEGSISTLTIQRTEQRDSAMYRCASSLVSGGLSNQPQHFGDGTRLSIL.

A few counts support this clone. The chain recombines TRBV27 with TRBJ2-7; D is possibly TRBD2 (5 bases). The CDR3 totals 13 residues. V gave up 2 bases and J gave up 3 bases, with 8 bases separating them. Germline assignment: CDR1 MNHEY and CDR2 SMNVEV (reference sequence). This CDR3 reads CASSLREDYEQYF. The CDR3 coding sequence is TGTGCCAGCAGTTTACGGGAAGACTACGAGCAGTACTTC.

This rearrangement joins TRBV27 to TRBJ1-6, with 9 bases fitting TRBD1. V was pared by 5 bases and J by 10 bases, with 6 bases of the junction left unmatched. CDR1 is MNHEY and CDR2 is SMNVEV in the germline V gene (reference sequence). CDR3 length: 14 residues. This CDR3 is CASSLRTGESPLHF. CDR3 nucleotides: TGTGCCAGCAGTCTCAGGACAGGGGAGTCACCCCTCCACTTT.

This rearrangement joins TRBV29-1 to TRBJ2-1, with 12 nucleotides matching TRBD2. J lost 2 bases, V lost 6 bases, and 5 bases had no gene match. This CDR3 spans 15 amino acids. The V gene's germline CDR1 is SQVTM and CDR2 ANQGSEA. CDR3 sequence reads: CSVELAGGPYNEQFF. The CDR3 coding sequence is TGCAGCGTCGAACTAGCGGGGGGACCCTACAATGAGCAGTTCTTC.

The CDR3 protein is CASSDRTLPTDTQYF. CDR3 in DNA: TGTGCCAGCAGTGATCGGACACTTCCCACAGATACGCAGTATTTT. This rearrangement joins TRBV25-1 to TRBJ2-3; D possibly corresponds to TRBD1 (5 bases). Germline V gene data show CDR1 as MGHDK and CDR2 as SYGVNS. The ends were cut back, 3 bases at V and 2 bases at J, with 12 bases in the middle. The CDR3 contains 15 residues.

V usage is TRBV2 and J usage is TRBJ1-5, with D perhaps TRBD1 (6 bases). Germline assignment: CDR1 SNHLY and CDR2 FYNNEI. The CDR3 has 14 amino acids. Deletions cut 5 bases from V and 3 bases from J, with 11 bases between. As DNA, the CDR3 is TGTGCCAGCAGTTTGACAGGATCCAATCAGCCCCAGCATTTT. Its protein is CASSLTGSNQPQHF.